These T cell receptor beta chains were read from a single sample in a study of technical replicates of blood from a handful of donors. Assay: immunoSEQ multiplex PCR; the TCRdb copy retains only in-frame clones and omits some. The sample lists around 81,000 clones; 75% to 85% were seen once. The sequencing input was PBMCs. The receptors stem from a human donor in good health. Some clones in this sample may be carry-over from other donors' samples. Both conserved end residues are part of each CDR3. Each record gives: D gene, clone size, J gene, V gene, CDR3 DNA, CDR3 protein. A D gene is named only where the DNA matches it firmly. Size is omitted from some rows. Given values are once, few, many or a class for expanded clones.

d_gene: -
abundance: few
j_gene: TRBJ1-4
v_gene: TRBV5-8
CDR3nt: TGTGCCAGCAGCTTTGGAGTGGCGACCCACAATGAAAAACTGTTTTTT
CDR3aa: CASSFGVATHNEKLFF

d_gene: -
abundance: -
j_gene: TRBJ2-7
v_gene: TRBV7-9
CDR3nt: TGTGCCACTTACGACGCCGCAGGGGCCCACGAGCAGTACTTC
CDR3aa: CATYDAAGAHEQYF

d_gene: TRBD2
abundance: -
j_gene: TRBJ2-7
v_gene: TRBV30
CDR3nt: TGTGCCTGGAACGACGGGAGGAGGGTGTACGAGCAGTACTTC
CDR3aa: CAWNDGRRVYEQYF

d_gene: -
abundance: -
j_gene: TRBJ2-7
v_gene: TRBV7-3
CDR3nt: TGTGCCAGCAGCTTAAGCCCCCGGGACGAGCAGTACTTC
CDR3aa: CASSLSPRDEQYF

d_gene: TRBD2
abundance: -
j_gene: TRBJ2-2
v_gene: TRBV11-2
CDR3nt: TGTGCCAGCAGCCTGGGACTAGCGGGAAGAGGGCCCGGGGAGCTGTTTTTT
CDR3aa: CASSLGLAGRGPGELFF

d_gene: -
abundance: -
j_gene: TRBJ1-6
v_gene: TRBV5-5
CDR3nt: TGTGCCAGCAGCCCGGCGCACCGGGTTTCACCCCTCCACTTT
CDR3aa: CASSPAHRVSPLHF

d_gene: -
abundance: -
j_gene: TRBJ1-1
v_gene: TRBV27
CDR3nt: TGTGCCAGCAACACCTTGGAGAGGGCGAGGACTGAAGCTTTCTTT
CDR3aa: CASNTLERARTEAFF

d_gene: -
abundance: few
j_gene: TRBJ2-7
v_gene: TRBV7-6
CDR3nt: TGTGCCACGTCTTCGACACGCTCCTACGAGCAGTACTTC
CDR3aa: CATSSTRSYEQYF

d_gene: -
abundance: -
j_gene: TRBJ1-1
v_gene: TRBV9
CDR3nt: TGTGCCAGCAGCGCCCGAGAAATTGGAAGGGGATACACTGAAGCTTTCTTT
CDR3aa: CASSAREIGRGYTEAFF

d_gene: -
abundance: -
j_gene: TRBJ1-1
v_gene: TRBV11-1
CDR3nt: TGTGCCAGCAGCTTTCAAGGGGTCATGAACACTGAAGCTTTCTTT
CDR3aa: CASSFQGVMNTEAFF

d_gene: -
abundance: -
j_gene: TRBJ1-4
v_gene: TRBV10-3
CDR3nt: TGTGCCATCAGTGACAGGAATAATGAAAAACTGTTTTTT
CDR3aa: CAISDRNNEKLFF

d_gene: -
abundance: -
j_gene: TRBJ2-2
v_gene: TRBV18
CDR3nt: TGTGCCAGCTCACCGGAGGACACCGGGGAGCTGTTTTTT
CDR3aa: CASSPEDTGELFF

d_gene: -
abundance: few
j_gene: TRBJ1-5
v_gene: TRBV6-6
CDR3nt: TGTGCCAGCAGCTCTACGGACAGAGAGAATCAGCCCCAGCATTTT
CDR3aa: CASSSTDRENQPQHF